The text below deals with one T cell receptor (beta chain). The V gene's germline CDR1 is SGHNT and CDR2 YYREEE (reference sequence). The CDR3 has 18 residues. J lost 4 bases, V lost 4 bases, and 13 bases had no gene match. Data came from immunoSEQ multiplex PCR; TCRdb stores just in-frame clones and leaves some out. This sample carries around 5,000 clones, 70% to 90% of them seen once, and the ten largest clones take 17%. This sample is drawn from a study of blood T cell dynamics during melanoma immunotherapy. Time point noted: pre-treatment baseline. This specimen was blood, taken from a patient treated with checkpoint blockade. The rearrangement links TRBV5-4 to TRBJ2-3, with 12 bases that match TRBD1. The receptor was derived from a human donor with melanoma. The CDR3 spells CASSAPGTGGGSADTQYF. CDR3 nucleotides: TGTGCCAGCAGCGCTCCCGGGACAGGGGGCGGGAGTGCAGATACGCAGTATTTT.